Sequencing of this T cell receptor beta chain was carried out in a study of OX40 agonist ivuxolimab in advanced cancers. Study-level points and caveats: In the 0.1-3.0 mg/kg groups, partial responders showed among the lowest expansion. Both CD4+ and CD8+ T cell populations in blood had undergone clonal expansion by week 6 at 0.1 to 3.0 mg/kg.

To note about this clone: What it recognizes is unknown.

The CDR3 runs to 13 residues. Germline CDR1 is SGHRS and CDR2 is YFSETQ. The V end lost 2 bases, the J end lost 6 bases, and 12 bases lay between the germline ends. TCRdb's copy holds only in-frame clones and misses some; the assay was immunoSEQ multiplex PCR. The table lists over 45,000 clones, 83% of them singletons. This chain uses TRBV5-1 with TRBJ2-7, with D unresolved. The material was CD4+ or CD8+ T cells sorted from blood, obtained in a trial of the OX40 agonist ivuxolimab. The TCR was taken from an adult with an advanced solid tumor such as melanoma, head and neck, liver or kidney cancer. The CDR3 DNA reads TGCGCCAGCAGCTTAGGCACAGACCCCGAGCAGTACTTC. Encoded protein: CASSLGTDPEQYF.